This TCR beta chain was obtained from a study of regulatory T cells in long-lasting Graves disease. General study results and limits: Gene preferences differed: TRBV28, TRBJ1-2, TRBJ2-5 in persistent cases.

Time point indicated: newly diagnosed GD, antithyroid drugs for less than 3 months. RNA isolated from PBMCs was used to make the TCR library. Looked up from germline, CDR1 is SQVTM and CDR2 is ANQGSEA. This CDR3 comprises 17 residues. V was pared by 0 bases and J by 9 bases, with 10 bases of the junction left unmatched. For TCR beta, libraries came from iRepertoire HTBI primers and Arm-PCR of CDR3 regions. TCRdb reprocessed the multiplex PCR reads with MiXCR, giving one entry per CDR3 protein. The sample contains about 220,000 distinct CDR3 sequences, roughly a fifth of which appear only once. This clonotype has just one count. The antigen remains undetermined. These data also formed part of another study, on T cells in Graves' hyperthyroidism and ophthalmopathy. That source notes: Most thyroid clonotypes expanded above 0.001 were also detected in blood.

This chain joins TRBV29-1 and TRBJ2-1; 14 nucleotides align to TRBD2. This TCR was recovered from a young woman with Graves disease. Sequencing was performed on peripheral blood mononuclear cells (PBMCs), taken at new diagnosis, from a patient treated with antithyroid drugs. CDR3 DNA: TGCAGCGTTGAAGATTCGGGGACTAGCGGGGGTACGAGTGAGCAGTTCTTC. Its translation is CSVEDSGTSGGTSEQFF.